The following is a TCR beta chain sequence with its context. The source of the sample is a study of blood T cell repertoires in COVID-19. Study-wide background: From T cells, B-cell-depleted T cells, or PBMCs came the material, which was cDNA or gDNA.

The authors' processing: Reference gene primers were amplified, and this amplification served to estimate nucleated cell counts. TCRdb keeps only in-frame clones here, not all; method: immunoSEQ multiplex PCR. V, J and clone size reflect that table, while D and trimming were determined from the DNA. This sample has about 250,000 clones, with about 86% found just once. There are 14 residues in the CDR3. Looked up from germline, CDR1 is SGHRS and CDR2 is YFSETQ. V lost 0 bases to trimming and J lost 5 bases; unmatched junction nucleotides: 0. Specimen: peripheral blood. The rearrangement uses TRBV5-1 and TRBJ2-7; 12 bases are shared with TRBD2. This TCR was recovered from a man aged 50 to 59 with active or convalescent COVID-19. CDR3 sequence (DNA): TGCGCCAGCAGCTTGGGACTAGCGGGGGACGAGCAGTACTTC. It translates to CASSLGLAGDEQYF.